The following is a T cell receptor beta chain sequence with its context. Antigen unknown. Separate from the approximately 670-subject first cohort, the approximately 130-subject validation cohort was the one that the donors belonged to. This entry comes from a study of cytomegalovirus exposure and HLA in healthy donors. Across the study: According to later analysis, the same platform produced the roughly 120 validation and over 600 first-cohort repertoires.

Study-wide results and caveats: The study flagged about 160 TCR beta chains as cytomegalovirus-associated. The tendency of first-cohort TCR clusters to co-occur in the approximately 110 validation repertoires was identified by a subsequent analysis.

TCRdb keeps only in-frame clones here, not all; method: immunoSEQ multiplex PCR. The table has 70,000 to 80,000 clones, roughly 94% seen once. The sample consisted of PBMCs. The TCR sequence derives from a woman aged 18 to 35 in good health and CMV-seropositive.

CDR3 sequence (DNA): TGTGCCAGCAGCGTAGGCGGGTCCGACAATGAGCAGTTCTTC. This gives the protein CASSVGGSDNEQFF. This chain connects TRBV9 to TRBJ2-1; a possible D gene is TRBD2 (5 bases). V lost 0 bases and J lost 5, with 9 bases in between. This CDR3 is built from 14 residues. CDR1 SGDLS and CDR2 YYNGEE come from the germline V gene. Based on the CDR3 plus reference TRBV9 and TRBJ2-1, the full variable domain is DSGVTQTPKHLITATGQRVTLRCSPRSGDLSVYWYQQSLDQGLQFLIQYYNGEERAKGNILERFSAQQFPDLHSELNLSSLELGDSALYFCASSVGGSDNEQFFGPGTRLTVL.